These 4 T cell receptor beta chains were sequenced from one sample in a study of blood T cell repertoires in COVID-19. Method: immunoSEQ multiplex PCR; TCRdb's copy keeps in-frame clones and lacks some. The sample holds roughly 150,000 clones, roughly 90% seen once. Material for sequencing was peripheral blood. The receptors were sampled from a man between 60 and 75 years old with acute or convalescent COVID-19.

The V gene is TRBV3-1 (or the pseudogene TRBV3-2), the J gene TRBJ1-4; D perhaps matches TRBD1 (6 bases). This CDR3 spans 14 amino acids. V dropped 4 bases and J dropped 4 bases, with 10 bases sitting between them. Germline values: CDR1 LGHDT, CDR2 YNNKEL (reference sequence). The DNA of the CDR3 is TGTGCCAGCAGCCTTTACAGGGATAATGAAAAACTGTTTTTT. Translating gives CASSLYRDNEKLFF.

This rearrangement joins TRBV20-1 to TRBJ1-1, with a weak D call TRBD1 (6 bases). The CDR3 has 14 residues. Germline assignment: CDR1 DFQATT and CDR2 SNEGSKA (reference sequence). V was pared by 3 bases and J by 0 bases, with 11 bases between. CDR3 nucleotides: TGCAGTGCTAGTTTTGGACAGATGAACACTGAAGCTTTCTTT. Translation: CSASFGQMNTEAFF.

This chain joins TRBV24-1 and TRBJ1-1; perhaps TRBD1 as D (5 bases). The germline V and J ends were trimmed by 3 bases and 7 bases, with 11 bases remaining between them. The CDR3 totals 13 residues. The germline CDR1 and CDR2 sequences are KGHDR and SFDVKD. The CDR3 sequence is CATSDGGALEAFF. DNA of the CDR3: TGTGCCACCAGTGATGGTGGGGCCCTTGAAGCTTTCTTT.

The chain joins TRBV9 to TRBJ1-2, with no clear D. V was trimmed by 4 bases and J by 7 bases, leaving 17 bases between them. Germline-derived CDR1 and CDR2 are SGDLS and YYNGEE. The CDR3 sequence is 14 residues long. The DNA of the CDR3 is TGTGCCAGCAGCCCTCCGAGAGACTTATTTGGCTACACCTTC. Translating it yields CASSPPRDLFGYTF. The variable domain in full, completed from reference TRBV9 and TRBJ1-2, reads DSGVTQTPKHLITATGQRVTLRCSPRSGDLSVYWYQQSLDQGLQFLIQYYNGEERAKGNILERFSAQQFPDLHSELNLSSLELGDSALYFCASSPPRDLFGYTFGSGTRLTVV.